This T cell receptor (beta chain) was recovered during a study of cytotoxic CD8 clonotypes in ibrutinib-treated CLL. At the level of the study: By median roughly 65 months, 12 had progressed and approximately 15 stayed remitted; responses had been 2 complete and 24 partial.

Clones were read by immunoSEQ multiplex PCR, and TCRdb kept only the in-frame ones, dropping some. In the table there are 35,000 to 55,000 clones, less than 70% of which are singletons. V was shortened by 6 bases and J by 3 bases, with 11 bases between the two germline ends. Looked up from germline, CDR1 is MDHEN and CDR2 is SYDVKM. The CDR3 spans 13 residues. This TCR was recovered from a human donor with chronic lymphocytic leukemia. The source material was PBMCs, sampled after 12 months of ibrutinib treatment. This chain links TRBV28 with TRBJ1-2, with D hard to call. The CDR3 DNA reads TGTGCCAGCAGGTCTGGACGGGACTATGGCTACACCTTC. This encodes CASRSGRDYGYTF.